This T cell receptor beta chain was observed in a study of molecular identifiers for immune sequencing clone quantification. TCRdb re-called the PCR reads with MiXCR, one entry per CDR3 protein. The sample comprises about 510,000 distinct CDR3 sequences, over 20% of which are singletons, and 0.84% rests with the top ten. This clonotype has only one observation. This clone may be a read error of a much larger clone one base away. Germline values: CDR1 SGHTA, CDR2 FQGNSA. CDR3 size: 14 residues. Trimming left V 8 bases short and J 2 bases short, with 15 bases between. The V gene is TRBV7-2, the J gene TRBJ1-1; no clear D. Sequencing input: naive CD8+ T cells from blood, with Jurkat cell RNA spiked in. The subset: FACS-sorted CD8+CD4-CCR7+CD45RA+ naive T cells. This TCR came from a human donor in good health. Some libraries in this study had Jurkat cell RNA spiked in. The CDR3 loop is CASAPQWANTEAFF. The CDR3 bases are TGTGCCAGCGCCCCCCAATGGGCAAACACTGAAGCTTTCTTT.